This TCR beta chain was observed in a study of Graves' ophthalmopathy and Graves' hyperthyroidism. The authors amplified TCR beta CDR3 regions, and they did so from RNA transcripts for repertoire sequencing. An opening RT-PCR round employed HTBI primers and preceded a second-round multiplex PCR. TCRdb analysed the multiplex PCR reads with MiXCR anew, one entry per CDR3 protein. The table shows 740,000 or so distinct CDR3 sequences, with 35% to 50% occurring only once. This clonotype showed up just a few times. Exclusion applied to patients with other autoimmune diseases, uncontrolled infections, pregnancy or lactation. The TCR sequence derives from an adult man with Graves' ophthalmopathy. Source material: peripheral blood.

The CDR3 coding sequence is TGTGCCAGCAGCCAAGATCTCCGCTATGGCTACACCTTC. This encodes CASSQDLRYGYTF. V gene TRBV7-2 combines with J gene TRBJ1-2; the D is unclear. The V end lost 5 bases, the J end lost 4 bases, and 11 bases lay between the germline ends. The CDR3 length is 13 residues. CDR1 is SGHTA and CDR2 is FQGNSA in the germline V gene.